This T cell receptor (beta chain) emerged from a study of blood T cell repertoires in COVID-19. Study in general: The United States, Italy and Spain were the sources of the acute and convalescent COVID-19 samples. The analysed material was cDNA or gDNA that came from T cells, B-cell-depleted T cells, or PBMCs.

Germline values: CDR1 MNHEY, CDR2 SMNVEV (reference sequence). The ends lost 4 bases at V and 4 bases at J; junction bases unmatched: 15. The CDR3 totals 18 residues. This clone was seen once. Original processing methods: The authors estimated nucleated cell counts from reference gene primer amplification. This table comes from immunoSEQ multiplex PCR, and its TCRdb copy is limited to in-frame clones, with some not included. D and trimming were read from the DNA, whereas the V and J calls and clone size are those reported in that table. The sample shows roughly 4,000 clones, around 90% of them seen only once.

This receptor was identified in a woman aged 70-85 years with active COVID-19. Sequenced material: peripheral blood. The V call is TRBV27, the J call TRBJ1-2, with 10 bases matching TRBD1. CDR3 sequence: CASSSSGTGALGVYGYTF. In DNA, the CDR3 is TGTGCCAGCAGTTCATCCGGGACAGGGGCACTAGGGGTCTATGGCTACACCTTC.